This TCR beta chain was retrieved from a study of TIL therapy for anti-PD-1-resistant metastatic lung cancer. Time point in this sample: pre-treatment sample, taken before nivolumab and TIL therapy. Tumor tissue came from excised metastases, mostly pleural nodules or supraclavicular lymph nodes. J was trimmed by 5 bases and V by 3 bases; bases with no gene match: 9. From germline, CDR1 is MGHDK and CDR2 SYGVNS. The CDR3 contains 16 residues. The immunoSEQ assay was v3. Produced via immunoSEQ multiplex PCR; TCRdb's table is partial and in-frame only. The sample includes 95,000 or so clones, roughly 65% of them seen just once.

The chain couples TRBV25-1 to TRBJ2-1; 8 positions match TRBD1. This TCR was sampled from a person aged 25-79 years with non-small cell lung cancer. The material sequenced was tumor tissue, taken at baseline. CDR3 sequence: CASSDLGQGLHNEQFF. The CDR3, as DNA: TGTGCCAGCAGTGACCTCGGACAGGGTCTCCACAATGAGCAGTTCTTC.